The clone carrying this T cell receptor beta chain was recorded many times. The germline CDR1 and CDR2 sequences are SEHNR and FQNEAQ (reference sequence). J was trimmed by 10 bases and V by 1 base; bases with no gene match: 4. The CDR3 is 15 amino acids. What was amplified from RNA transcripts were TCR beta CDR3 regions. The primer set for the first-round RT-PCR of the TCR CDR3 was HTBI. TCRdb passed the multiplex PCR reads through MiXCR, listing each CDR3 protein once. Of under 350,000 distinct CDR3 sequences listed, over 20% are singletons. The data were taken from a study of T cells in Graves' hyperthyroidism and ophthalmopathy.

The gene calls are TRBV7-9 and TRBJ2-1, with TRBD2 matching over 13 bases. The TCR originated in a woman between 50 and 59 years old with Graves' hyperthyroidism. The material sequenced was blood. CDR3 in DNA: TGTGCCAGCAGCTTAGGGGGACTAGCGGGACACGAGCAGTTCTTC. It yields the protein CASSLGGLAGHEQFF.